This entry features one T cell receptor (beta chain) sequence. Antigen specificity is unknown. The data are from a study of radiotherapy plus CTLA-4 blockade in lung cancer. Study as a whole: Disease control was seen in 30% to 35% of patients, objective responses in roughly 19%.

The CDR3 length is 17 residues. J lost 4 bases, V lost 0 bases, and 10 bases had no gene match. Germline assignment: CDR1 SGDLS and CDR2 YYNGEE. It was focal radiation plus CTLA-4 blockade with ipilimumab that patients with chemo-refractory metastatic non-small-cell lung cancer received. The protocol was immunoSEQ multiplex PCR, while the TCRdb copy is restricted to in-frame clones and leaves out a portion. The sample carries roughly 24,000 clones, approximately 77% recorded once. General observations from the study: Once radiotherapy plus ipilimumab had been given, TCR clones derived from tumor expanded in blood.

The receptor's source is a human donor with non-small cell lung cancer that progressed on radiotherapy plus ipilimumab. The source was peripheral blood, collected from a patient treated with radiotherapy plus ipilimumab. This rearrangement joins TRBV9 to TRBJ2-3; 8 bases are shared with TRBD2. CDR3 nucleotides: TGTGCCAGCAGCGTAGCGCCAAGGGCGGGAGGAGCAGATACGCAGTATTTT. It specifies CASSVAPRAGGADTQYF.